This T cell receptor beta chain was sequenced for a study of tumor-infiltrating lymphocytes in localized non-small cell lung cancer. At the level of the study: Several tumor histologies, both smoking statuses, and some post-neoadjuvant chemotherapy samples were included. Resected tumor was paired with non-adjacent uninvolved lung from the same patient. Study outcomes and limitations: IM1 and IM2 tumors showed no difference in T-cell fraction. Tumor T-cell fraction from TCR sequencing was not associated with recurrence-free survival (p = 0.61).

As concerns this clone: The antigen is not known.

Clones were sequenced by immunoSEQ multiplex PCR, and TCRdb holds only the in-frame ones, with some missing. This table holds about 16,000 clones, approximately 70% found once. Trimming removed 5 bases from V and 6 bases from J; junction bases left unmatched: 9. This CDR3 has 16 residues. Germline CDR1 is SGHTA and CDR2 is FQGNSA. The genes are TRBV7-2 and TRBJ2-1, with 11 nucleotides matching TRBD2. The receptor comes from a human donor with non-small cell lung cancer. Sequencing used lung tumor tissue. CDR3 coding DNA: TGTGCCAGCAGCGAATCCCCTAGCGGGGGGCTCAATGAGCAGTTCTTC. This encodes CASSESPSGGLNEQFF. Based on the CDR3 plus reference TRBV7-2 and TRBJ2-1, the full variable domain is GAGVSQSPSNKVTEKGKDVELRCDPISGHTALYWYRQSLGQGLEFLIYFQGNSAPDKSGLPSDRFSAERTGGSVSTLTIQRTQQEDSAVYLCASSESPSGGLNEQFFGPGTRLTVL.